This TCR beta chain was identified during a study of PD-1 blockade in classical Hodgkin lymphoma. The CDR3 is 14 amino acids. The V gene's germline CDR1 is SGHVS and CDR2 FNYEAQ. Trimming left V 1 base short and J 1 base short, with 6 bases between. Measured with immunoSEQ multiplex PCR; TCRdb has only the in-frame clones, and not every one. Found here are 50,000 or so clones, about three quarters of them singletons; the top ten hold approximately 12%. Time point indicated: cycle 4 day 1 (C4D1), after less than 7 weeks of nivolumab. The patients all showed relapse after autologous stem cell transplantation, while their brentuximab vedotin exposure varied. This clone was seen once. Antigen: not known. Overall study findings and caveats: Baseline diversity was lower in partial responders and progressors than complete responders. Relapsed/refractory patients reportedly had the lowest baseline TCR diversity, below newly diagnosed patients, who were below healthy donors.

The chain recombines TRBV7-6 with TRBJ2-3; no reliable D call. The sequence came from a human donor with classical Hodgkin lymphoma. The source material was peripheral blood mononuclear cells (PBMCs), sampled before the fourth cycle of nivolumab. CDR3 residues: CASSLGQRTDTQYF. As DNA, the CDR3 is TGTGCCAGCAGCTTAGGCCAGCGCACAGATACGCAGTATTTT.